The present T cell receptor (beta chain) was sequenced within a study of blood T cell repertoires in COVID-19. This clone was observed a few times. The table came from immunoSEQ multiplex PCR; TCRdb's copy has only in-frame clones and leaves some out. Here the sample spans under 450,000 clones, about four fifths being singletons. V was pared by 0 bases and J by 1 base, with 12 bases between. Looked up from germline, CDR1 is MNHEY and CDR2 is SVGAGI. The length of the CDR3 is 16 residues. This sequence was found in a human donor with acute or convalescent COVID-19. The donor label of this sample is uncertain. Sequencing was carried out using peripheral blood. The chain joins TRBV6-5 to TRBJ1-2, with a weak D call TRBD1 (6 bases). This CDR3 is CASSYSTTQGNYGYTF. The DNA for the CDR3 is TGTGCCAGCAGTTACTCGACCACACAGGGTAACTATGGCTACACCTTC.